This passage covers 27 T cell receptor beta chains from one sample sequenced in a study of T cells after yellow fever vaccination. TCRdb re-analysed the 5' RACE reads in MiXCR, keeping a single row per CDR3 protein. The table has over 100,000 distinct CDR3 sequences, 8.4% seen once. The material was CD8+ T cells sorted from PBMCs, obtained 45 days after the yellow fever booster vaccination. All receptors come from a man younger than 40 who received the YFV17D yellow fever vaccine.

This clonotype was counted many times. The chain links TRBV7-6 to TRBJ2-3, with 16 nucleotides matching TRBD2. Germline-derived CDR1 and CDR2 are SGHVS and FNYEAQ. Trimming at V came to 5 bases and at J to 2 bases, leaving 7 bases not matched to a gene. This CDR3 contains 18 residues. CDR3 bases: TGTGCCAGCAGCGAGGGACTAGCGGGAGGGCAAGCCACAGATACGCAGTATTTT. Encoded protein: CASSEGLAGGQATDTQYF.

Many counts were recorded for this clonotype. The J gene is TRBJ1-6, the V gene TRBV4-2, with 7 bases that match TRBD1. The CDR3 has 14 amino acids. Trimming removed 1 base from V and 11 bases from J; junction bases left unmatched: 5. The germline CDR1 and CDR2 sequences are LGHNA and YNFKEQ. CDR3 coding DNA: TGTGCCAGCAGCCAAGGGGGACAGTTGCCACCCCTCCACTTT. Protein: CASSQGGQLPPLHF.

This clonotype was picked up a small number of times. Here the CDR3 reads CASSQGSSGRETQYF. As DNA, the CDR3 is TGTGCCAGCAGCCAAGGAAGTAGCGGCAGGGAGACCCAGTACTTC. V is TRBV3-1 and J is TRBJ2-5, with D possibly being TRBD2 (6 bases). Germline lookup yields CDR1 LGHDT and CDR2 YNNKEL (reference sequence). This CDR3 spans 15 amino acids. Trimming took off 1 base at V and 5 bases at J, with 14 bases between the two ends.

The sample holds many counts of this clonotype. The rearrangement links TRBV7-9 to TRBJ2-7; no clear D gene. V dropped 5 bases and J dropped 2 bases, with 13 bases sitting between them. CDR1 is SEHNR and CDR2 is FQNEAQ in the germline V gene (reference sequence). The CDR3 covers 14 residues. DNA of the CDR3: TGTGCCAGCAGCACGGTTTTTTCAACCTACGAGCAGTACTTC. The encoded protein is CASSTVFSTYEQYF.

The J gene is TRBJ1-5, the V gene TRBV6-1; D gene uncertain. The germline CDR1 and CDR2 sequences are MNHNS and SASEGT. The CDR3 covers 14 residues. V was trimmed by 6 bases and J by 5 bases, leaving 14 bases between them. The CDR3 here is CASRPFQPDQPQHF. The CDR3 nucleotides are TGTGCCAGCAGACCCTTCCAACCCGATCAGCCCCAGCATTTT.

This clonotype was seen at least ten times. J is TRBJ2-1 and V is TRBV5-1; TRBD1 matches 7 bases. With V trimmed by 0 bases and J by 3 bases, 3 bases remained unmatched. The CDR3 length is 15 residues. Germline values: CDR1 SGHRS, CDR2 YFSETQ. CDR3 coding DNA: TGCGCCAGCAGCTTGGCTGGACAGGACTACAATGAGCAGTTCTTC. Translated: CASSLAGQDYNEQFF.

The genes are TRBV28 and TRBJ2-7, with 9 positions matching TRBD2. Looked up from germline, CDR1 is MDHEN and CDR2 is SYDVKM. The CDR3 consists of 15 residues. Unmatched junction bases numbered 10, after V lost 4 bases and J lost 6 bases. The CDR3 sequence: CASSYSPGTSIEQYF. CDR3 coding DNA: TGTGCCAGCAGTTACTCACCCGGGACTAGCATCGAGCAGTACTTC. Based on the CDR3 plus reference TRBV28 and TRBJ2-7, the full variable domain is DVKVTQSSRYLVKRTGEKVFLECVQDMDHENMFWYRQDPGLGLRLIYFSYDVKMKEKGDIPEGYSVSREKKERFSLILESASTNQTSMYLCASSYSPGTSIEQYFGPGTRLTVT.

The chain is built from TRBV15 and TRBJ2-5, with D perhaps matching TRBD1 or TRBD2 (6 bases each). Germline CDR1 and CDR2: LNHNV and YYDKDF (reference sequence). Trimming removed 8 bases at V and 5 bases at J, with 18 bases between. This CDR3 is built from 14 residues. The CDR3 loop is CATLEWGAGETQYF. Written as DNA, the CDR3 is TGTGCCACCCTGGAGTGGGGGGCCGGGGAGACCCAGTACTTC.

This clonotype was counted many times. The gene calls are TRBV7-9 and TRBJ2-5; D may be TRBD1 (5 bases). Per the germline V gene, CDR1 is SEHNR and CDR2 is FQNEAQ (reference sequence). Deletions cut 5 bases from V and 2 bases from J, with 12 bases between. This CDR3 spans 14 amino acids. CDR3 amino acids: CASSIRTNQETQYF. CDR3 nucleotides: TGTGCCAGCAGCATTCGGACAAATCAAGAGACCCAGTACTTC.

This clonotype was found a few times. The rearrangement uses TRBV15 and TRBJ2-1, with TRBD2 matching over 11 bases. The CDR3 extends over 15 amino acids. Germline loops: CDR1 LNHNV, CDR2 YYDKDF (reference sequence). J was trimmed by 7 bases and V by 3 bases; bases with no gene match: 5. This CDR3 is CATSRTSGKINEQFF. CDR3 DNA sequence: TGTGCCACCAGCAGGACTAGCGGGAAGATTAATGAGCAGTTCTTC.

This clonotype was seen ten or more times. This CDR3 is CASSPANTGELFF. The CDR3 DNA reads as TGTGCCAGCAGCCCAGCGAACACCGGGGAGCTGTTTTTT. This sequence joins TRBV9 and TRBJ2-2; D remains unclear. The CDR3 has 13 residues. Germline CDR1 SGDLS, CDR2 YYNGEE. V lost 4 bases and J lost 0, with 4 bases in between.

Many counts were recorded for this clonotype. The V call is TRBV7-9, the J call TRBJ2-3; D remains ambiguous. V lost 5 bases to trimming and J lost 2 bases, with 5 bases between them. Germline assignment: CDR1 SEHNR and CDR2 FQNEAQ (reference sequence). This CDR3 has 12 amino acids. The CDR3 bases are TGTGCCAGCAGCCTATACACAGATACGCAGTATTTT. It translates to CASSLYTDTQYF. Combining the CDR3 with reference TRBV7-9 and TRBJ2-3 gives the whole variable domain DTGVSQNPRHKITKRGQNVTFRCDPISEHNRLYWYRQTLGQGPEFLTYFQNEAQLEKSRLLSDRFSAERPKGSFSTLEIQRTEQGDSAMYLCASSLYTDTQYFGPGTRLTVL.

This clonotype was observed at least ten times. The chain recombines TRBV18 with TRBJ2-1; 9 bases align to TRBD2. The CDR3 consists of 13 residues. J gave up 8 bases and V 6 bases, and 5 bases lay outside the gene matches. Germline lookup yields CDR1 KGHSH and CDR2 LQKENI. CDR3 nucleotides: TGTGCCAGCTCGCCTAGCGGGACCTATGAGCAGTTCTTC. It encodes CASSPSGTYEQFF.

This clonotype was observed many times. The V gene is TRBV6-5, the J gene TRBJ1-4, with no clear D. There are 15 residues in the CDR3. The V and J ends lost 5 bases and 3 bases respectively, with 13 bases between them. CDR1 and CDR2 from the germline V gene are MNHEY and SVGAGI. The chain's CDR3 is CASSSSGQPNEKLFF. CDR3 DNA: TGTGCCAGCAGTAGCTCCGGGCAGCCTAATGAAAAACTGTTTTTT.

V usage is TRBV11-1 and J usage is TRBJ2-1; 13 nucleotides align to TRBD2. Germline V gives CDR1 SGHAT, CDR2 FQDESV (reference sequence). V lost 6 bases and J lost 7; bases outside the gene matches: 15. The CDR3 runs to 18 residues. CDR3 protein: CASRTGTSGTMVGNEQFF. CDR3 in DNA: TGTGCCAGCAGGACCGGGACTAGCGGGACAATGGTCGGGAATGAGCAGTTCTTC.

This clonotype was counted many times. The CDR3 sequence: CASSLVDRIYNEQFF. The CDR3 DNA is TGCGCCAGCAGCTTGGTGGATCGAATATACAATGAGCAGTTCTTC. The gene calls are TRBV5-1 and TRBJ2-1, with unresolved D. Trimming stripped 0 bases from V and 4 bases from J, with 11 bases between. CDR1 SGHRS and CDR2 YFSETQ come from the germline V gene. This CDR3 has 15 amino acids.

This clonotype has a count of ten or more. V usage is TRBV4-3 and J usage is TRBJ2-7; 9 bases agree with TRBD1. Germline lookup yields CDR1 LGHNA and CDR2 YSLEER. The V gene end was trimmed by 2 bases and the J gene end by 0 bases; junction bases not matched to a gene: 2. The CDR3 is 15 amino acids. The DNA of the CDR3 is TGCGCCAGCAGCCAAACGACAGGGGGCTCCTACGAGCAGTACTTC. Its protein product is CASSQTTGGSYEQYF.

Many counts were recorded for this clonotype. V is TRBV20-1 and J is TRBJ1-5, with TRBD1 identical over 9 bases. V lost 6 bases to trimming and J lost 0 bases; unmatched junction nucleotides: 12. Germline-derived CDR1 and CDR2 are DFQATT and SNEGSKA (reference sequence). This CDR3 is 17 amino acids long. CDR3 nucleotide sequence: TGCAGTGCCCTCAAGGGACAGGGAGTATATAGCAATCAGCCCCAGCATTTT. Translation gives CSALKGQGVYSNQPQHF.

CDR3 in DNA: TGTGCCAGCATCCCCATGATTGGACTAGATATCGATACGCAGTATTTT. It is translated as CASIPMIGLDIDTQYF. This chain links TRBV28 with TRBJ2-3; TRBD2 matches at 7 bases. Germline V gene sequence: CDR1 MDHEN, CDR2 SYDVKM. Unmatched junction bases numbered 16, after V lost 7 bases and J lost 6 bases. CDR3 length: 16 amino acids.

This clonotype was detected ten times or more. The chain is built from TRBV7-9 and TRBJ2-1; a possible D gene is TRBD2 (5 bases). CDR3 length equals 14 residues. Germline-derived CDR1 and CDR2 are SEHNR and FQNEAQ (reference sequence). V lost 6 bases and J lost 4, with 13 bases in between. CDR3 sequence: CASRPRGQYNEQFF. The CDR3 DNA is TGTGCCAGCAGGCCCCGCGGGCAGTACAATGAGCAGTTCTTC.

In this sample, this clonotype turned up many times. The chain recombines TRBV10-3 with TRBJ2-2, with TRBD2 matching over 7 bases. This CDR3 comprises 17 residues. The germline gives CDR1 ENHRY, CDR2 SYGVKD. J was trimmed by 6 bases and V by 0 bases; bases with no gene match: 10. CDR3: CAISESPGGSIPGELFF. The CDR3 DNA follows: TGTGCCATCAGTGAGTCCCCCGGCGGGAGTATCCCCGGGGAGCTGTTTTTT.

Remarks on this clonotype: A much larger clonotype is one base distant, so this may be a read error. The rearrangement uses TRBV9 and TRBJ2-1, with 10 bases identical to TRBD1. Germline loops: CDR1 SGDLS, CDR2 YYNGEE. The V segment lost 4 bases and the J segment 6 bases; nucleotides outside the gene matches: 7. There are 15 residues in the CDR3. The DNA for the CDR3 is TGTGCCAGCAGCCCTCTGACAGGGGGCATCAATGAGCAGTTCTTC. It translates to CASSPLTGGINEQFF.

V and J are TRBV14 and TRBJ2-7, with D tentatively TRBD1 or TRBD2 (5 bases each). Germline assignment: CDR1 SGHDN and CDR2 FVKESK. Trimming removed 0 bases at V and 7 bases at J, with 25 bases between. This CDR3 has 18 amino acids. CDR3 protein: CASSQDSSVGVFFKEQYF. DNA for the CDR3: TGTGCCAGCAGCCAAGATAGCTCCGTGGGGGTCTTTTTCAAGGAGCAGTACTTC.

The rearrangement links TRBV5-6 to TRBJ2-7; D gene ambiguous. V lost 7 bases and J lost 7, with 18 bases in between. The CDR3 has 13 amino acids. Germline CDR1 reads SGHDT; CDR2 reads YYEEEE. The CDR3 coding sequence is TGTGCCAGCGGTTGGGCCTACTTGCATGAGCAGTACTTC. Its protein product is CASGWAYLHEQYF.

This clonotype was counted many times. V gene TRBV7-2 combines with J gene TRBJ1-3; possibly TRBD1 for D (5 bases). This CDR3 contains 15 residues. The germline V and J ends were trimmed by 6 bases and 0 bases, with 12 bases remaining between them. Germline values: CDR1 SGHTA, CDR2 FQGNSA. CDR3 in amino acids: CASSPDSSSGNTIYF. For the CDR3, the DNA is TGTGCCAGCAGTCCAGACAGTAGCTCTGGAAACACCATATATTTT. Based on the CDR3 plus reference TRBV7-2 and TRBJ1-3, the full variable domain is GAGVSQSPSNKVTEKGKDVELRCDPISGHTALYWYRQSLGQGLEFLIYFQGNSAPDKSGLPSDRFSAERTGGSVSTLTIQRTQQEDSAVYLCASSPDSSSGNTIYFGEGSWLTVV.

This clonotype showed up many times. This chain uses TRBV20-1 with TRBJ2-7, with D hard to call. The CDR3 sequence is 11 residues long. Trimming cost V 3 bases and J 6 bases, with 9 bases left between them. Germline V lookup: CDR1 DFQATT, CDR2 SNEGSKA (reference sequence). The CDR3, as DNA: TGCAGTGCTAGGGGCCTCGGCGAGCAGTACTTC. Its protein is CSARGLGEQYF.

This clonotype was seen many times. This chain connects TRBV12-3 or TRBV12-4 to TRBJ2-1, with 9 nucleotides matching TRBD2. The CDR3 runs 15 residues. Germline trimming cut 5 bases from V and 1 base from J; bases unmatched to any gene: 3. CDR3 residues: CASSGAGGSYNEQFF. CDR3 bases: TGTGCCAGCAGTGGAGCGGGAGGATCCTACAATGAGCAGTTCTTC.